This entry lists 4 T cell receptor beta chains sequenced from one sample in a study of blood T cell repertoires in COVID-19. The protocol was immunoSEQ multiplex PCR, while the TCRdb copy is restricted to in-frame clones and leaves out a portion. The repertoire holds roughly 100,000 clones, with under 90% as singletons. Specimen: peripheral blood. The receptor source for this set is a man older than 75 with acute or convalescent COVID-19.

The J gene is TRBJ2-1, the V gene TRBV5-1; no reliable D call. The length of the CDR3 is 15 residues. CDR1 SGHRS and CDR2 YFSETQ come from the germline V gene. V lost 5 bases and J 0 bases, leaving 12 bases between the germline ends. The CDR3 loop reads CASSSDTDSYNEQFF. The CDR3 DNA reads as TGCGCCAGCAGTTCTGACACAGACTCCTACAATGAGCAGTTCTTC.

CDR3 DNA: TGCGCCAGCAGCCGCACAACAGATACGCAGTATTTT. This translates into CASSRTTDTQYF. This sequence joins TRBV5-1 and TRBJ2-3; D is undetermined. The germline V gene encodes CDR1 SGHRS and CDR2 YFSETQ. The CDR3 has 12 amino acids. Trimming pared 4 bases from V and 3 bases from J, leaving 6 bases between.

The chain recombines TRBV7-8 with TRBJ1-4, with D possibly TRBD1 on 6 matching bases. The CDR3 is 14 amino acids. V was shortened by 4 bases and J by 5 bases, with 11 bases between the two germline ends. Germline values: CDR1 SGHVS, CDR2 FQNEAQ. This CDR3 is CASSSDRTNEKLFF. In DNA, the CDR3 is TGTGCCAGCAGCTCTGACAGGACGAATGAAAAACTGTTTTTT.

The CDR3 DNA follows: TGCGCCAGCAGCCCAACAACAGGGTACTCTGGAAACACCATATATTTT. This codes for CASSPTTGYSGNTIYF. The chain couples TRBV5-1 to TRBJ1-3, with D tentatively TRBD1 (6 bases). Germline values: CDR1 SGHRS, CDR2 YFSETQ. Trimming stripped 4 bases from V and 0 bases from J, with 14 bases between. The CDR3 extends over 16 amino acids.